One sample yielded the 28 T cell receptor beta chains listed below, sequenced in a study of regulatory and conventional T cells in RAG deficiency. The protocol was immunoSEQ multiplex PCR, while the TCRdb copy is restricted to in-frame clones and leaves out a portion. The data contain 25,000 to 35,000 clones, 85% to 90% of them singletons. This sample also belongs to another study, concerning regulatory T cells. That source reports: The PCR used 52 TRBV and 13 TRBJ primers.

Sequencing was performed on CD8+ T cells sorted from blood. All receptors come from a human donor in good health.

This rearrangement joins TRBV28 to TRBJ2-1, with unresolved D. CDR1 is MDHEN and CDR2 is SYDVKM in the germline V gene. The CDR3 runs 14 residues. The ends were cut back, 1 base at V and 6 bases at J, with 10 bases in the middle. The CDR3 spells CASSLSLGPNEQFF. The CDR3 DNA follows: TGTGCCAGCAGTTTATCTCTAGGCCCCAATGAGCAGTTCTTC. The full variable domain, rest sourced from reference TRBV28 and TRBJ2-1, is DVKVTQSSRYLVKRTGEKVFLECVQDMDHENMFWYRQDPGLGLRLIYFSYDVKMKEKGDIPEGYSVSREKKERFSLILESASTNQTSMYLCASSLSLGPNEQFFGPGTRLTVL.

CDR3 amino acids: CASSQVAQGADTQYF. The CDR3 bases are TGCGCCAGCAGCCAAGTTGCCCAGGGGGCAGATACGCAGTATTTT. The chain is built from TRBV4-1 and TRBJ2-3; 7 nucleotides line up with TRBD1. V was pared by 1 base and J by 4 bases, with 5 bases of the junction left unmatched. In germline, CDR1 is MGHRA, CDR2 YSYEKL. This CDR3 has 15 amino acids.

The genes are TRBV10-3 and TRBJ1-4, with TRBD1 matching over 8 bases. Germline CDR1 and CDR2: ENHRY and SYGVKD. The CDR3 contains 14 residues. V lost 6 bases, J lost 8 bases, and 8 bases stayed unmatched. CDR3 sequence reads: CAIRAQGGEEKLFF. CDR3 nucleotides: TGTGCCATCAGGGCACAGGGGGGCGAGGAAAAACTGTTTTTT.

J is TRBJ2-1 and V is TRBV29-1; 9 bases match TRBD1. The trim removed 5 bases at V and 4 bases at J, leaving 6 bases unmatched. Germline CDR1 SQVTM, CDR2 ANQGSEA. The CDR3 loop spans 14 amino acids. CDR3 in DNA: TGCAGCGTTAGGACAGGGGATATTTACAATGAGCAGTTCTTC. It translates to CSVRTGDIYNEQFF.

The V call is TRBV7-6, the J call TRBJ2-1, with D hard to call. The CDR3 is made up of 12 amino acids. V was shortened by 1 base and J by 3 bases, with 1 base between the two germline ends. Germline-derived CDR1 and CDR2 are SGHVS and FNYEAQ. The CDR3 protein is CASSLGYNEQFF. DNA of the CDR3: TGTGCCAGCAGCTTAGGCTACAATGAGCAGTTCTTC.

J is TRBJ1-5 and V is TRBV5-4; D call uncertain. The CDR3 has 17 amino acids. V lost 0 bases, J lost 3 bases, and 16 bases lay in between. Germline V gene data show CDR1 as SGHNT and CDR2 as YYREEE (reference sequence). CDR3 loop: CASSLAPYPASNQPQHF. In nucleotides, the CDR3 is TGTGCCAGCAGCTTGGCTCCTTACCCAGCCTCCAATCAGCCCCAGCATTTT.

The chain recombines TRBV14 with TRBJ2-3, with 7 bases lining up with TRBD1. The CDR3 consists of 15 residues. V trimming: 2 bases; J trimming: 0 bases; junction bases outside the gene matches: 2. Per germline, CDR1 SGHDN and CDR2 FVKESK. CDR3 sequence: CASSQLRGSTDTQYF. DNA for the CDR3: TGTGCCAGCAGCCAACTCAGGGGGAGCACAGATACGCAGTATTTT.

Notes on this clone: One junction end disagrees with the germline gene, perhaps due to a read error. The chain employs TRBV28 and TRBJ1-6, with 7 bases that match TRBD1. The CDR3 totals 15 residues. Germline CDR1 and CDR2: MDHEN and SYDVKM. Here the CDR3 DNA reads TGTGCCAGCAGTGTATTAACAGGGGCCAATTCATCCCTCCACTTT. Protein sequence: CASSVLTGANSSLHF.

The chain carries TRBV28 and TRBJ1-1, with D possibly being TRBD1 (5 bases). This CDR3 is 15 amino acids long. The germline V gene has CDR1 MDHEN and CDR2 SYDVKM. V was cut by 6 bases and J by 5 bases, with 19 bases left in between. The CDR3 nucleotides read TGTGCCAGCAGCTTAGGCCAGGGATTCCGGACTGAAGCTTTCTTT. Residues: CASSLGQGFRTEAFF.

The chain recombines TRBV7-9 with TRBJ1-1; D remains unclear. Germline V gene lookup returns CDR1 SEHNR and CDR2 FQNEAQ (reference sequence). The CDR3 covers 15 residues. V was clipped by 4 bases and J by 2 bases, with 14 bases between them. CDR3 nucleotide sequence: TGTGCCAGCAGCTCCCAAGCGGGGTTCAACACTGAAGCTTTCTTT. Its protein product is CASSSQAGFNTEAFF.

The chain links TRBV5-1 to TRBJ1-1; no clear D gene. The CDR3 length is 14 residues. The germline V gene encodes CDR1 SGHRS and CDR2 YFSETQ. Trimming stripped 0 bases from V and 5 bases from J, with 11 bases between. CDR3 in DNA: TGCGCCAGCAGCTTGGATCCAGCGAATACTGAAGCTTTCTTT. Residues: CASSLDPANTEAFF.

The V gene is TRBV6-1, the J gene TRBJ2-7; possible D gene TRBD1, 6 bases. The length of the CDR3 is 13 residues. Per the germline V gene, CDR1 is MNHNS and CDR2 is SASEGT. Trimming took 5 bases from V and 3 from J, leaving 11 bases between them. CDR3 loop: CASSSRGFYEQYF. CDR3 coding DNA: TGTGCCAGCAGTTCCAGGGGATTCTACGAGCAGTACTTC.

The V call is TRBV29-1, the J call TRBJ2-7; D is possibly TRBD1 (6 bases). Deletions cut 7 bases from V and 0 bases from J, with 16 bases between. This CDR3 has 14 amino acids. Germline V gene data show CDR1 as SQVTM and CDR2 as ANQGSEA. CDR3 sequence: CSALMGASSYEQYF. The CDR3 DNA is TGCAGCGCCCTGATGGGGGCGAGCTCCTACGAGCAGTACTTC.

The gene calls are TRBV10-3 and TRBJ2-1; D uncertain. Germline CDR1 is ENHRY and CDR2 is SYGVKD. V lost 0 bases and J 4 bases, leaving 10 bases between the germline ends. The CDR3 has 15 residues. Here the CDR3 DNA reads TGTGCCATCAGTGAGTCCTCTAGTCTTTACAATGAGCAGTTCTTC. This codes for CAISESSSLYNEQFF.

The chain couples TRBV5-6 to TRBJ2-5; no clear D gene. V lost 5 bases and J 2 bases, leaving 4 bases between the germline ends. Germline loops: CDR1 SGHDT, CDR2 YYEEEE. This CDR3 comprises 11 residues. The CDR3 DNA follows: TGTGCCAGCAGTTTACAAGAGACCCAGTACTTC. Protein product: CASSLQETQYF.

The chain is built from TRBV19 and TRBJ2-2; 10 nucleotides line up with TRBD1. From germline, CDR1 is LNHDA and CDR2 SQIVND (reference sequence). CDR3 length equals 16 residues. The V segment lost 5 bases and the J segment 6 bases; nucleotides outside the gene matches: 9. The CDR3 DNA reads TGTGCCAGTAGTTGGACAGGGGGAGGGATTGCCGGGGAGCTGTTTTTT. Translated: CASSWTGGGIAGELFF.

Here the CDR3 reads CASTPGTGYTDTQYF. CDR3 nucleotide sequence: TGTGCCAGCACCCCCGGGACAGGGTACACAGATACGCAGTATTTT. The chain employs TRBV6-6 and TRBJ2-3; 9 bases are shared with TRBD1. The V gene end was trimmed by 7 bases and the J gene end by 2 bases; junction bases not matched to a gene: 7. The germline V gene encodes CDR1 MNHNY and CDR2 SVGAGI (reference sequence). The CDR3 has 15 amino acids.

The chain links TRBV5-6 to TRBJ1-3; a possible D gene is TRBD1 (6 bases). Trimming removed 4 bases from V and 0 bases from J, with 17 bases in between. The germline V gene encodes CDR1 SGHDT and CDR2 YYEEEE. CDR3 length: 17 amino acids. CDR3 nucleotides: TGTGCCAGCAGCCCCAAGACAGGAACCTTCTCTGGAAACACCATATATTTT. Encoded protein: CASSPKTGTFSGNTIYF. Drawing the rest from reference TRBV5-6 and TRBJ1-3, the complete variable domain is DAGVTQSPTHLIKTRGQQVTLRCSPKSGHDTVSWYQQALGQGPQFIFQYYEEEERQRGNFPDRFSGHQFPNYSSELNVNALLLGDSALYLCASSPKTGTFSGNTIYFGEGSWLTVV.

The V gene is TRBV4-1, the J gene TRBJ2-7; D uncertain. V dropped 1 base and J dropped 0 bases, with 4 bases sitting between them. The CDR3 loop spans 13 amino acids. Germline CDR1 MGHRA, CDR2 YSYEKL. The CDR3 spells CASSQGLSYEQYF. The CDR3 DNA sequence: TGCGCCAGCAGCCAAGGACTCTCCTACGAGCAGTACTTC.

This clone has just a few counts. The V and J genes are TRBV7-8 and TRBJ2-7; D is unclear. Germline V gives CDR1 SGHVS, CDR2 FQNEAQ. The CDR3 runs to 16 residues. V shed 0 bases and J shed 2 bases, with 14 bases lying between them. CDR3 region: CASSLASPGSAYEQYF. In DNA, the CDR3 is TGTGCCAGCAGCTTAGCATCACCGGGCAGCGCCTACGAGCAGTACTTC.

The chain combines TRBV4-2 with TRBJ1-2; D uncertain. Trimming took off 4 bases at V and 4 bases at J, with 13 bases between the two ends. Per the germline V gene, CDR1 is LGHNA and CDR2 is YNFKEQ. This CDR3 region has 14 residues. CDR3 sequence: CASSPPSPSYGYTF. The CDR3 bases are TGTGCCAGCAGCCCGCCCTCCCCCAGCTATGGCTACACCTTC.

The chain has TRBV27 and TRBJ2-5, with 10 bases lining up with TRBD1. With 5 bases clipped from V and 5 bases from J, the junction kept 11 bases outside the gene matches. CDR1 and CDR2 (germline): MNHEY, SMNVEV (reference sequence). CDR3 length equals 16 residues. This CDR3 is CASSPRQGALDETQYF. Here the CDR3 DNA reads TGTGCCAGCAGTCCGAGACAGGGGGCGTTAGATGAGACCCAGTACTTC.

This chain joins TRBV6-5 and TRBJ1-3; D is undetermined. The CDR3 sequence is 15 residues long. V lost 3 bases and J lost 2, with 11 bases in between. Germline CDR1 reads MNHEY; CDR2 reads SVGAGI. The CDR3: CASSYGVEAGNTIYF. The DNA for the CDR3 is TGTGCCAGCAGTTATGGGGTAGAGGCTGGAAACACCATATATTTT.

This chain connects TRBV7-9 to TRBJ2-1, with 7 bases fitting TRBD2. This CDR3 comprises 15 residues. The junction had 8 bases not matched to a gene; V was cut back by 5 bases and J by 4 bases. Germline-derived CDR1 and CDR2 are SEHNR and FQNEAQ (reference sequence). The CDR3 sequence is CASSPLAGAYNEQFF. CDR3 coding DNA: TGTGCCAGCAGCCCCCTCGCGGGAGCTTACAATGAGCAGTTCTTC.

The chain combines TRBV2 with TRBJ2-1, with 7 bases lining up with TRBD2. The CDR3 is made up of 14 amino acids. The V gene's germline CDR1 is SNHLY and CDR2 FYNNEI. The J segment lost 4 bases and the V segment lost 3 bases, leaving 3 bases of the junction unmatched. The CDR3 DNA follows: TGTGCCAGCAGTGATTACGGGGGGTACAATGAGCAGTTCTTC. Protein: CASSDYGGYNEQFF.

V gene TRBV29-1 combines with J gene TRBJ2-1; 10 bases align to TRBD2. The germline gives CDR1 SQVTM, CDR2 ANQGSEA. This CDR3 has 13 residues. Trimming cost V 4 bases and J 9 bases; bases outside gene matches: 6. CDR3 residues: CSVASGSGSEQFF. The CDR3 DNA reads TGCAGCGTTGCTAGCGGGAGTGGTAGTGAGCAGTTCTTC.

The rearrangement joins TRBV19 to TRBJ2-3; 8 bases are a match to TRBD2. V was clipped by 6 bases and J by 5 bases; unmatched bases: 16. CDR1 is LNHDA, CDR2 SQIVND, per germline (reference sequence). The CDR3 spans 17 residues. Here the CDR3 DNA reads TGTGCCAGTAGCAGAAGAGGGCACGGGGGGGTTGGAGATACGCAGTATTTT. Translated: CASSRRGHGGVGDTQYF.

The chain is built from TRBV5-1 and TRBJ2-1; D unclear. Germline CDR1 and CDR2: SGHRS and YFSETQ. V dropped 0 bases and J dropped 8 bases, with 3 bases sitting between them. The CDR3 loop spans 11 amino acids. CDR3 bases: TGCGCCAGCAGCTTGGGCCATGAGCAGTTCTTC. This sequence encodes CASSLGHEQFF.